This T cell receptor beta chain is from a study of early T cells in non-severe SARS-CoV-2 infection. Individually, cDNA molecules had unique molecular identifiers attached to them. TCRdb passed the 5' RACE reads through MiXCR, listing each CDR3 protein once. The sample consists of 75,000 to 80,000 distinct CDR3 sequences, more than 7.5% of them appearing once. The CDR3 runs 14 residues. Germline V gene sequence: CDR1 MGHRA, CDR2 YSYEKL. V lost 0 bases, J lost 6 bases, and 11 bases lay in between. This clonotype appeared many times. Sequencing was performed on whole blood. This sequence joins TRBV4-1 and TRBJ1-2; D gene unclear. The clonotype originates from an adult who was a healthcare worker with PCR-confirmed SARS-CoV-2 infection or an uninfected control (not recorded which). CDR3 sequence: CASSQEYGVHGYTF. The CDR3 nucleotides are TGCGCCAGCAGCCAAGAATACGGGGTCCATGGCTACACCTTC.